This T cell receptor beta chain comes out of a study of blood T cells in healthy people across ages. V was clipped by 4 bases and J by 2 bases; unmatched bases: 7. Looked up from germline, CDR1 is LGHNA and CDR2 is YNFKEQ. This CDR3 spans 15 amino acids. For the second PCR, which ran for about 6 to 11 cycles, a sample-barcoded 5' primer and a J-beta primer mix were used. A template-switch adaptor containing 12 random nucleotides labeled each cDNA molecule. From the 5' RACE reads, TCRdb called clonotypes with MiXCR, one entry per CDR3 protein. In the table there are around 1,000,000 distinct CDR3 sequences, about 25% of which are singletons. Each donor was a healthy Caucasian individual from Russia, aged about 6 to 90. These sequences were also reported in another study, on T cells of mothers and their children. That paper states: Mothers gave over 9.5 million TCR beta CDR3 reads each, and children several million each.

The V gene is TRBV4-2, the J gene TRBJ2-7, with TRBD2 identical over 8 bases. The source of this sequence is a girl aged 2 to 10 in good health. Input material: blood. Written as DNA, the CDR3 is TGTGCCAGCAGCCCCCGACTAGCGACAACCTACGAGCAGTACTTC. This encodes CASSPRLATTYEQYF.